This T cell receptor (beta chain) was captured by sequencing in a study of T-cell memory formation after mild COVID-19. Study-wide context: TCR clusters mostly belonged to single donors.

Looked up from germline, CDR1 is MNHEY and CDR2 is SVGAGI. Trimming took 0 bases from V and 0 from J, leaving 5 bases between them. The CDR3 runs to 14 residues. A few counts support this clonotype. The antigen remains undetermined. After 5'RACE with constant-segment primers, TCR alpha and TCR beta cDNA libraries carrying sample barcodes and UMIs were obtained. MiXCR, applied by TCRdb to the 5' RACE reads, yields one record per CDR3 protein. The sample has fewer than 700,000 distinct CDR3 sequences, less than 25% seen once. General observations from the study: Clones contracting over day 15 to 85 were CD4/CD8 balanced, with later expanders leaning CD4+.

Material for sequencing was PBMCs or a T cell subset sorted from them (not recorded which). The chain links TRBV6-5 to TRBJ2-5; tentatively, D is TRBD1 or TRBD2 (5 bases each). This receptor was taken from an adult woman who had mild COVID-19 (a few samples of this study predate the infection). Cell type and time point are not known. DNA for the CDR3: TGTGCCAGCAGTTACTCGGGACACCAAGAGACCCAGTACTTC. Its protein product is CASSYSGHQETQYF.